Here is one T cell receptor beta chain with its context. The V segment lost 0 bases and the J segment 5 bases; nucleotides outside the gene matches: 9. The V gene's germline CDR1 is SGDLS and CDR2 YYNGEE. The CDR3 is 16 amino acids. Sequencing used immunoSEQ multiplex PCR; TCRdb keeps in-frame clones, though not all of them. This table has under 600,000 clones, around 97% appearing once. This sample is part of a study of shared clonotypes between healthy human individuals. The sequencing input was naive CD4+ T cells sorted from blood. Subset described: CD45RA+ positively selected. The source is a woman younger than 45 in good health. The V gene is TRBV9, the J gene TRBJ2-5; 8 positions agree with TRBD2. CDR3 region: CASSVDVAGGYETQYF. Here the CDR3 DNA reads TGTGCCAGCAGCGTAGATGTGGCGGGAGGTTATGAGACCCAGTACTTC.